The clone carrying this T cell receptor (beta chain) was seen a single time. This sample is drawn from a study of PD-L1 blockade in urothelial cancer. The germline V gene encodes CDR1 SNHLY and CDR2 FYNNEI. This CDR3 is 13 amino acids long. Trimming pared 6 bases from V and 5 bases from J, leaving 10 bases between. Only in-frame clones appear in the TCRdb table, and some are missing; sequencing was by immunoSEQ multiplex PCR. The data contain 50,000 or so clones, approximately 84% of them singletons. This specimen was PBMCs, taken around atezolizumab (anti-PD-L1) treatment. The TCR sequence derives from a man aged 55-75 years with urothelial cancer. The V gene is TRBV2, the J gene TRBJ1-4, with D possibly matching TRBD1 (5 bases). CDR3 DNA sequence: TGTGCCAGCAGCCGGGACTCCAATGAAAAACTGTTTTTT. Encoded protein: CASSRDSNEKLFF.